These 27 T cell receptor beta chains originate from one sample sequenced in a study of cytomegalovirus exposure and HLA in healthy donors. PCR used 60 Vbeta primers and 13 Jbeta primers. Using immunoSEQ multiplex PCR, the repertoire was profiled, and TCRdb retains in-frame clones only, with some absent. The repertoire has some 270,000 clones, about 80% of them found once; the top ten carry approximately 0.3%. The sample taken for sequencing was PBMCs. Every receptor here comes from a girl aged 2-15 years in good health and CMV-seronegative.

The chain is built from TRBV2 and TRBJ1-5, with 10 bases fitting TRBD1. CDR3 length: 16 residues. V was clipped by 4 bases and J by 1 base; unmatched bases: 4. Germline V gene lookup returns CDR1 SNHLY and CDR2 FYNNEI. The CDR3 region has the DNA TGTGCCAGCAGTGGGTTGACAGGGGGCAGCAATCAGCCCCAGCATTTT. Amino acids: CASSGLTGGSNQPQHF.

V gene TRBV6-5 combines with J gene TRBJ1-4, with D perhaps matching TRBD1 (5 bases). The CDR3 sequence is 15 residues long. Germline V gene sequence: CDR1 MNHEY, CDR2 SVGAGI. V shed 6 bases and J shed 1 base, with 12 bases lying between them. CDR3 coding DNA: TGTGCCAGCAGCCCGTGGGGGGAAACTAATGAAAAACTGTTTTTT. Its protein is CASSPWGETNEKLFF.

This chain connects TRBV7-8 to TRBJ1-1, with 7 bases matching TRBD1. The V gene's germline CDR1 is SGHVS and CDR2 FQNEAQ. J lost 0 bases, V lost 5 bases, and 3 bases had no gene match. This CDR3 is built from 14 residues. The CDR3 region is CASSRDSLNTEAFF. The CDR3 DNA reads as TGTGCCAGCAGCAGGGACAGTCTGAACACTGAAGCTTTCTTT.

The chain joins TRBV7-2 to TRBJ2-1, with 12 bases aligning to TRBD2. V lost 3 bases, J lost 8 bases, and 11 bases stayed unmatched. The CDR3 consists of 17 residues. Germline loops: CDR1 SGHTA, CDR2 FQGNSA. In DNA, the CDR3 is TGTGCCAGCAGCTTCAGGGGCCTAGCGGGGGGGCGCGATGAGCAGTTCTTC. Translation gives CASSFRGLAGGRDEQFF.

The CDR3 DNA sequence: TGCGCCAGCAGCCAGGACTCGGGACTAGCGGGGGCCTACAATGAGCAGTTCTTC. It specifies CASSQDSGLAGAYNEQFF. The chain employs TRBV4-1 and TRBJ2-1, with TRBD2 matching over 14 bases. The CDR3 has 18 residues. Germline CDR1 is MGHRA and CDR2 is YSYEKL. J lost 2 bases, V lost 3 bases, and 6 bases had no gene match.

Concerning this clone itself: Different DNA sequences within this sample yield the same CDR3. This chain joins TRBV27 and TRBJ2-3; TRBD2 is a possible D gene (5 bases). This CDR3 is 14 amino acids long. V was clipped by 2 bases and J by 0 bases, with 6 bases between them. Germline V gene lookup returns CDR1 MNHEY and CDR2 SMNVEV (reference sequence). The CDR3 sequence: CASSLSGSTDTQYF. CDR3 sequence (DNA): TGTGCCAGCAGTTTAAGCGGTAGCACAGATACGCAGTATTTT.

This clone was seen only a few times. The chain carries TRBV27 and TRBJ2-7, with D perhaps matching TRBD1 (5 bases). CDR3 size: 16 residues. Germline CDR1 is MNHEY and CDR2 is SMNVEV (reference sequence). With 4 bases removed from V and 5 bases from J, the gap between germline ends came to 21 bases. The DNA of the CDR3 is TGTGCCAGCAGTTCCAAGACAACGACAGACAGAGACGAGCAGTACTTC. Translation: CASSSKTTTDRDEQYF.

The chain joins TRBV6-4 to TRBJ1-2; no clear D gene. The CDR3 has 13 amino acids. Between the trimmed V and J ends, which lost 2 bases and 5 bases, there was a span of 9 bases. The germline CDR1 and CDR2 sequences are MRHNA and SNTAGT. The CDR3 loop is CASSDPRQYGYTF. The CDR3 DNA reads as TGTGCCAGCAGTGACCCCCGTCAGTATGGCTACACCTTC.

The chain uses TRBV7-8 and TRBJ2-7; 9 bases agree with TRBD1. J gave up 3 bases and V 5 bases, and 11 bases lay outside the gene matches. Germline values: CDR1 SGHVS, CDR2 FQNEAQ. The CDR3 runs to 16 residues. The chain's CDR3 is CASSRYGQGIFYEQYF. The CDR3 DNA follows: TGTGCCAGCAGCCGGTACGGACAGGGGATTTTCTACGAGCAGTACTTC.

The chain joins TRBV6-5 to TRBJ1-5; 9 bases are a match to TRBD1. CDR1 MNHEY and CDR2 SVGAGI come from the germline V gene. The CDR3 extends over 14 amino acids. The trim removed 5 bases at V and 6 bases at J, leaving 5 bases unmatched. CDR3 amino acids: CASSRDREAQPQHF. The CDR3 nucleotides read TGTGCCAGCAGTCGGGACAGGGAGGCTCAGCCCCAGCATTTT.

The chain employs TRBV15 and TRBJ1-5; no definite D call. Germline V gene data show CDR1 as LNHNV and CDR2 as YYDKDF (reference sequence). The CDR3 has 14 residues. Between the trimmed V and J ends, which lost 0 bases and 1 base, there was a span of 4 bases. The CDR3 nucleotides read TGTGCCACCAGCAGAGACAGGAGCAATCAGCCCCAGCATTTT. Its protein is CATSRDRSNQPQHF.

The chain joins TRBV7-3 to TRBJ2-1, with 14 bases aligning to TRBD2. Trimming at V came to 2 bases and at J to 6 bases, leaving 3 bases not matched to a gene. This CDR3 is 16 amino acids long. Germline V gene lookup returns CDR1 SGHTA and CDR2 FQGTGA. CDR3 residues: CASSLAGLAGVNEQFF. The CDR3 bases are TGTGCCAGCAGCTTAGCGGGACTAGCGGGAGTCAATGAGCAGTTCTTC.

This chain joins TRBV27 and TRBJ2-5, with 7 bases matching TRBD2. CDR3 length: 14 residues. Looked up from germline, CDR1 is MNHEY and CDR2 is SMNVEV (reference sequence). With 2 bases clipped from V and 1 base from J, the junction kept 1 base outside the gene matches. This CDR3 is CASSLGGGQETQYF. CDR3 sequence (DNA): TGTGCCAGCAGTTTAGGGGGGGGCCAAGAGACCCAGTACTTC.

The V and J genes are TRBV7-2 and TRBJ2-5; 14 positions match TRBD2. This CDR3 spans 16 amino acids. The junction had 2 bases not matched to a gene; V was cut back by 1 base and J by 4 bases. Germline lookup yields CDR1 SGHTA and CDR2 FQGNSA. The CDR3 loop reads CASSLGLAGGPETQYF. In DNA form, the CDR3 reads TGTGCCAGCAGCTTAGGACTAGCGGGAGGGCCAGAGACCCAGTACTTC.

This chain connects TRBV7-7 to TRBJ2-7, with a tentative D call TRBD2 (6 bases). V was clipped by 1 base and J by 4 bases, with 14 bases between them. Germline loops: CDR1 SSHAT, CDR2 FNYEAQ (reference sequence). The CDR3 contains 15 residues. The CDR3 sequence is CASSLGAGEVYEQYF. CDR3 DNA sequence: TGTGCCAGCAGCTTAGGGGCCGGGGAGGTTTACGAGCAGTACTTC.

The table lists this clone with a few counts. This chain connects TRBV4-1 to TRBJ2-2; maybe TRBD2 (7 bases). Germline loops: CDR1 MGHRA, CDR2 YSYEKL. The length of the CDR3 is 17 residues. V lost 3 bases, J lost 4 bases, and 18 bases lay in between. The CDR3 here is CASSQRGGRWGTGELFF. DNA of the CDR3: TGCGCCAGCAGCCAGCGCGGGGGCAGGTGGGGCACCGGGGAGCTGTTTTTT.

There are a few counts of this clone. The chain recombines TRBV9 with TRBJ2-3, with a weak D call TRBD1 (6 bases). The germline V and J ends were trimmed by 4 bases and 0 bases, with 12 bases remaining between them. This CDR3 contains 15 residues. Germline V gene data show CDR1 as SGDLS and CDR2 as YYNGEE. CDR3: CASSNGQTSTDTQYF. CDR3 in DNA: TGTGCCAGCAGCAACGGACAGACTAGCACAGATACGCAGTATTTT.

The chain is built from TRBV5-1 and TRBJ1-4, with D possibly TRBD1 on 6 matching bases. V gave up 4 bases and J gave up 5 bases, with 12 bases separating them. This CDR3 is 14 amino acids long. CDR1 is SGHRS, CDR2 YFSETQ, per germline. Here the CDR3 reads CASSRRGGNEKLFF. Here the CDR3 DNA reads TGCGCCAGCAGCAGGAGGGGGGGGAATGAAAAACTGTTTTTT.

The sample holds one count of this clone. The rearrangement uses TRBV6-5 and TRBJ2-3; D uncertain. Germline V gene data show CDR1 as MNHEY and CDR2 as SVGAGI. Deletions cut 4 bases from V and 0 bases from J, with 8 bases between. The CDR3 extends over 14 amino acids. CDR3 sequence: CASSSTYSTDTQYF. The CDR3 DNA sequence: TGTGCCAGCAGTTCTACTTATAGCACAGATACGCAGTATTTT.

The chain couples TRBV10-2 to TRBJ1-5, with D hard to call. The CDR3 is 13 amino acids. The V end lost 8 bases, the J end lost 4 bases, and 12 bases lay between the germline ends. Germline values: CDR1 WSHSY, CDR2 SAAADI. CDR3 bases: TGCGCCAGCGGATGGCAGGATAATCAGCCCCAGCATTTT. Its translation: CASGWQDNQPQHF.

The chain is built from TRBV27 and TRBJ2-1; possibly TRBD1 for D (5 bases). The CDR3 covers 12 residues. Trimming shortened V by 3 bases and J by 7 bases, and 7 bases separated the two germline ends. Germline V gene sequence: CDR1 MNHEY, CDR2 SMNVEV (reference sequence). CDR3: CASSLKGNEQFF. CDR3 in DNA: TGTGCCAGCAGTTTGAAGGGGAATGAGCAGTTCTTC.

The chain joins TRBV10-3 to TRBJ2-7, with D unclear. Trimming took 10 bases from V and 4 from J, leaving 11 bases between them. The germline V gene encodes CDR1 ENHRY and CDR2 SYGVKD. This CDR3 has 11 residues. The CDR3 sequence: CATLVGYEQYF. The CDR3 region has the DNA TGTGCCACCCTAGTTGGATACGAGCAGTACTTC.

The chain carries TRBV5-8 and TRBJ1-2; a possible D gene is TRBD1 (5 bases). V lost 2 bases and J lost 4, with 15 bases in between. The CDR3 spans 15 residues. Germline assignment: CDR1 SGHTS and CDR2 YDEGEE. The CDR3 sequence: CASSFGAGLPYGYTF. In DNA form, the CDR3 reads TGTGCCAGCAGCTTCGGGGCAGGACTACCCTATGGCTACACCTTC.

This clone was picked up a small number of times. The chain uses TRBV19 and TRBJ1-5; D remains unclear. Trimming took off 5 bases at V and 13 bases at J, with 18 bases between the two ends. CDR3 length: 13 amino acids. Germline lookup yields CDR1 LNHDA and CDR2 SQIVND (reference sequence). In DNA form, the CDR3 reads TGTGCCAGTAGTTCAACCCCGGGGTCCGGTCAGCATTTT. It translates to CASSSTPGSGQHF.

This chain uses TRBV21-1 with TRBJ1-1; TRBD1 is taken as the D call from the table, unchecked against the DNA. TRBV21-1 is recorded as a pseudogene. This CDR3 is built from 16 residues. This chain's CDR3 is CASSKGTDRGGTEAFF. Here the CDR3 DNA reads TGTGCCAGCAGCAAGGGGACGGACAGGGGTGGCACTGAAGCTTTCTTT.

V and J are TRBV6-5 and TRBJ2-7; 7 bases line up with TRBD1. Per germline, CDR1 MNHEY and CDR2 SVGAGI. This CDR3 contains 15 residues. With V trimmed by 2 bases and J by 7 bases, 11 bases remained unmatched. The CDR3 nucleotides are TGTGCCAGCAGTTACAACCTTGGGACAGCCAGGGAGCAGTACTTC. Amino acids: CASSYNLGTAREQYF.

The rearrangement uses TRBV21-1 and TRBJ2-7; TRBD1, the table's D call, lacks a check against the DNA. TRBV21-1 is a listed pseudogene. This CDR3 comprises 16 residues. The CDR3 loop is CAGREQGTSISYEQYF. The CDR3 nucleotides are TGTGCCGGCCGAGAACAGGGTACCTCCATATCCTACGAGCAGTACTTC.